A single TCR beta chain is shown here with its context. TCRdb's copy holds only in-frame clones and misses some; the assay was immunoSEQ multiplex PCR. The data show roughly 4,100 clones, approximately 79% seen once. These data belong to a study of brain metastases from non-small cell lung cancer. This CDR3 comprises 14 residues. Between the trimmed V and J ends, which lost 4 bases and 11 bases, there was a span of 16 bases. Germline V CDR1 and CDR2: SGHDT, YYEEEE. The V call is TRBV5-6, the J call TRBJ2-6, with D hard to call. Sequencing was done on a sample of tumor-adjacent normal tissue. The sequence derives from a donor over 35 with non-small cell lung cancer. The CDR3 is CASSGPDLSDVLTF. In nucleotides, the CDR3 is TGTGCCAGCAGCGGACCGGACCTCTCAGACGTCCTGACTTTC.